These T cell receptor beta chains were read from a single sample in a study of blood T cell repertoires in COVID-19. Repertoires were generated with immunoSEQ multiplex PCR, while TCRdb's copy carries only in-frame clones and drops some. The sample lists a few hundred thousand clones, roughly 88% occurring once. Sequenced: peripheral blood. The source of these receptors is a man older than 75 with acute or convalescent COVID-19. The CDR3 runs from the conserved cysteine through the conserved F or W. The D gene is left open where the match is weak. Clone size is stated in some rows and not others, as once, few, many or a class when expanded.

CDR3 length,J gene,D gene,clone size,V gene,CDR3 DNA,CDR3 protein
12,TRBJ2-7,.,once,TRBV19,TGTGCCAGTAGTTCGGAAACGGGGGAGCAGTACTTC,CASSSETGEQYF
16,TRBJ2-7,TRBD2,.,TRBV14,TGTGCCAGCAGCCGTAAGGGAGGGTTGGAATTCTACGAGCAGTACTTC,CASSRKGGLEFYEQYF
11,TRBJ1-2,TRBD1,.,TRBV20-1,TGCAGTGCTCGGACAGGGCGAGGCTACACCTTC,CSARTGRGYTF
14,TRBJ2-3,.,.,TRBV28,TGTGCCAGCAACCTACAGGGTCAAACAGATACGCAGTATTTT,CASNLQGQTDTQYF
15,TRBJ1-5,TRBD1,.,TRBV19,TGTGCCAGTAGGTACCGGGACAGGGTTCGTCAGCCCCAGCATTTT,CASRYRDRVRQPQHF
14,TRBJ2-3,.,.,TRBV19,TGTGCCAGTAGTAGCGCGCACGACACAGATACGCAGTATTTT,CASSSAHDTDTQYF
13,TRBJ1-3,.,.,TRBV6-5,TGTGCCAGCAGGAGGCCATCTGGAAACACCATATATTTT,CASRRPSGNTIYF
15,TRBJ2-3,.,.,TRBV9,TGTGCCAGCAGCGTAGAGCGGGCGAGCACAGATACGCAGTATTTT,CASSVERASTDTQYF
15,TRBJ1-2,.,.,TRBV28,TGTGCCAGCAGTGTAAGCTCCGCGCTTAACTATGGCTACACCTTC,CASSVSSALNYGYTF
16,TRBJ2-3,TRBD2,.,TRBV28,TGTGCCAGCAGTTTCTCCACGGGAGGAACCACAGATACGCAGTATTTT,CASSFSTGGTTDTQYF
14,TRBJ1-3,.,few,TRBV20-1,TGCAGTGCTAGTCCCGGACTTGTAGGAAACACCATATATTTT,CSASPGLVGNTIYF
16,TRBJ2-7,TRBD2,.,TRBV6-4,TGTGCCAGCAGACCCGACGCCGCGGGAGGGCCCTACGAGCAGTACTTC,CASRPDAAGGPYEQYF
12,TRBJ1-1,TRBD1,many,TRBV16,TGTGCCAGCAGACAGGGGAGCACTGAAGCTTTCTTT,CASRQGSTEAFF
16,TRBJ2-3,TRBD1,.,TRBV2,TGTGCCAGCACCGGGGGACAGGGAGGAAGCACAGATACGCAGTATTTT,CASTGGQGGSTDTQYF
13,TRBJ1-2,TRBD1,.,TRBV29-1,TGCAGCGTTGAGGTTGACAGGGACCATGGCTACACCTTC,CSVEVDRDHGYTF
15,TRBJ2-2,.,.,TRBV5-1,TGCGCCAGCAGCTTGCAACAGACGAACACCGGGGAGCTGTTTTTT,CASSLQQTNTGELFF
14,TRBJ2-5,.,.,TRBV11-1,TGTGCCAGCAGCTCCGGGCTGGCGGGGGAGACCCAGTACTTC,CASSSGLAGETQYF
16,TRBJ2-5,TRBD2,.,TRBV5-1,TGCGCCAGCAGCTTGGGGGGACTAGCGGAAAGAGAGACCCAGTACTTC,CASSLGGLAERETQYF
14,TRBJ2-2,.,.,TRBV25-1,TGTGCCAGCAGCTTTATGGGGGGGCCCGGGGAGCTGTTTTTT,CASSFMGGPGELFF
13,TRBJ2-7,.,.,TRBV21-1,TGTGCCAGCAGCCCCCGATGGCCAGGCGAGCAGTACTTC,CASSPRWPGEQYF
13,TRBJ1-2,.,.,TRBV12-3/TRBV12-4,TGTGCCAGCAGTTTAGGGACAGTCTATGGCTACACCTTC,CASSLGTVYGYTF
15,TRBJ2-1,.,.,TRBV5-1,TGCGCCAGCAGCTCCCTTGCCGGGGGGCACAATGAGCAGTTCTTC,CASSSLAGGHNEQFF
15,TRBJ1-2,TRBD1,few,TRBV4-3,TGCGCCAGCAGTCGGGCCATGACAGGGGAGTATGGCTACACCTTC,CASSRAMTGEYGYTF
13,TRBJ1-1,TRBD1,once,TRBV6-6,TGTGCCAGCAGTTACTCAGGACAGGGCGCAGCTTTCTTT,CASSYSGQGAAFF
14,TRBJ1-2,.,.,TRBV7-8,TGTGCCAGCAGCTTAGGTGGTAGCGGGTCTGGCTACACCTTC,CASSLGGSGSGYTF
13,TRBJ2-7,.,.,TRBV21-1,TGTGCCAGGGCGACAGGGCCGTCCTACGAGCAGTACTTC,CARATGPSYEQYF
16,TRBJ2-7,.,.,TRBV18,TGTGCCAGCTCACCACCGGACAGGAGGGCGTCTCACGAGCAGTACTTC,CASSPPDRRASHEQYF
13,TRBJ2-7,.,.,TRBV29-1,TGCAGCGAATATCCAGGGGTCCCCTACGAGCAGTACTTC,CSEYPGVPYEQYF
14,TRBJ2-1,.,.,TRBV24-1,TGTGCCACCAGTGATTTGCAGCGGGCCAATGAGCAGTTCTTC,CATSDLQRANEQFF
14,TRBJ2-7,TRBD2,.,TRBV6-5,TGTGCCAGCAGCTCCGGGACTAGCGGGGGAGAGCAGTACTTC,CASSSGTSGGEQYF
15,TRBJ2-1,.,.,TRBV7-6,TGTGCCAGCAGCTTAGACCCGGGGTCCTACAATGAGCAGTTCTTC,CASSLDPGSYNEQFF
13,TRBJ1-6,.,.,TRBV3-1/TRBV3-2,TGTGCCAGCAGCCCAGGGGTGAATTCACCCCTCCACTTT,CASSPGVNSPLHF
16,TRBJ1-5,.,.,TRBV28,TGTGCCAGCAGCGATGCTAGGAAAGGAGCCAGCCAGCCCCAGCATTTT,CASSDARKGASQPQHF
12,TRBJ2-4,TRBD2,.,TRBV7-2,TGTGCCAGCAGCCGGGGAGGGAACATTCAGTACTTC,CASSRGGNIQYF
15,TRBJ1-4,.,few,TRBV7-7,TGTGCCAGCAACCACCGGTCGGGGAGAGAGGAAAAACTGTTTTTT,CASNHRSGREEKLFF
14,TRBJ2-2,.,.,TRBV9,TGTGCCAGCAGCGTAGTAGGGGCCCCCGGGGAGCTGTTTTTT,CASSVVGAPGELFF
13,TRBJ1-2,TRBD1,.,TRBV5-1,TGCGCCAGCAGCTTGGGACAGGGTCGACGGTACACCTTC,CASSLGQGRRYTF
14,TRBJ1-1,.,few,TRBV6-5,TGTGCCAGCAGTTTGATTAGGGGGGGCACTGAAGCTTTCTTT,CASSLIRGGTEAFF
15,TRBJ2-7,TRBD2,.,TRBV9,TGTGCCAGCAGCCCCAATAGCGGGGGGTCCTACGAGCAGTACTTC,CASSPNSGGSYEQYF
15,TRBJ1-4,TRBD1,.,TRBV7-9,TGTGCCAGCAGCGGACCGGGACAGCTTAATGAAAAACTGTTTTTT,CASSGPGQLNEKLFF
17,TRBJ1-4,.,.,TRBV28,TGTGCCACCCTGGGCCGGACATCCCGGTGGGCTAATGAAAAACTGTTTTTT,CATLGRTSRWANEKLFF
14,TRBJ2-1,TRBD1,.,TRBV19,TGTGCCAGTAGTGCGGGACAGGGACCCAATGAGCAGTTCTTC,CASSAGQGPNEQFF
14,TRBJ1-1,.,.,TRBV7-2,TGTGCCAGCAGCTTAGCACAGGGCGGCACTGAAGCTTTCTTT,CASSLAQGGTEAFF
15,TRBJ1-5,TRBD1,few,TRBV6-5,TGTGCCAGCAGTCCGGACAGGGCTCACAGACAGCCCCAGCATTTT,CASSPDRAHRQPQHF
14,TRBJ2-7,.,.,TRBV15,TGTGCCACCAGCAGAGATCGAACAGCCACCGAGGGGTACTTC,CATSRDRTATEGYF
16,TRBJ1-4,.,once,TRBV15,TGTGCCACCAGCAGGGGGCCGACAGCCGCCGGGGAAAAACTGTTTTTT,CATSRGPTAAGEKLFF
15,TRBJ2-1,.,.,TRBV18,TGTGCCAGCTCACCACTCTGGTCGGACATCAATGAGCAGTTCTTC,CASSPLWSDINEQFF
14,TRBJ1-1,.,.,TRBV3-1/TRBV3-2,TGTGCCAGCAGCCAAGCCCACAGCTTCACTGAAGCTTTCTTT,CASSQAHSFTEAFF
15,TRBJ1-2,.,.,TRBV9,TGTGCCAGCACCCCGGAGGGGCGGACTAACTATGGCTACACCTTC,CASTPEGRTNYGYTF
15,TRBJ1-6,.,.,TRBV6-2/TRBV6-3,TGTGCCAGCAGTAAACAAGGACAGAGAAATTCACCCCTCCACTTT,CASSKQGQRNSPLHF
16,TRBJ1-3,TRBD1,.,TRBV5-1,TGCGCCAGCAGCTCGGGGACAGGGGGCTTCGGACGGACCATATATTTT,CASSSGTGGFGRTIYF
17,TRBJ2-7,TRBD1,.,TRBV18,TGTGCCAGCTCACCGATAGGTGGTCAGGGGGTCTCCTACGAGCAGTACTTC,CASSPIGGQGVSYEQYF
15,TRBJ2-7,.,once,TRBV5-1,TGCGCCAGCAGCTTAGACCGGGGGAGCTCCTACGAGCAGTACTTC,CASSLDRGSSYEQYF
16,TRBJ2-5,TRBD2,.,TRBV6-1,TGTGCCAGCAGAGAAAGACTAGCGGAACGCCAAGAGACCCAGTACTTC,CASRERLAERQETQYF
15,TRBJ2-7,.,.,TRBV15,TGTGCCACCAGCCGCGACAGGACCAGCTCCTACGAGCAGTACTTC,CATSRDRTSSYEQYF
16,TRBJ1-2,TRBD1,.,TRBV7-9,TGTGCCAGCAGCTACACACAGGGGGCCACTATCTATGGCTACACCTTC,CASSYTQGATIYGYTF
15,TRBJ1-3,.,.,TRBV5-4,TGTGCCAGCAGCTTCGGAGCGCCCTCTGGAAACACCATATATTTT,CASSFGAPSGNTIYF